These 4 T cell receptor beta chains were all obtained from the same sample, sequenced in a study of healthy donors' naive CD4 and CD8 T cells. Starting from 450 to 550 ng of total RNA, TCR libraries were made with linear amplification. A single record per CDR3 protein comes from TCRdb applying MiXCR to the reads. The repertoire includes roughly 200,000 distinct CDR3 sequences, 65% to 80% of them detected once, and less than 2.5% sits in the top ten. What was sequenced was naive CD4+ and CD8+ T cells sorted from blood, pooled from several donors. These receptors originate from a pool of human donors in good health; the sample pools cells from several healthy donors.

In its sample, this clonotype was seen a few times. The rearrangement joins TRBV29-1 to TRBJ2-7, with D perhaps assigned TRBD1 or TRBD2 (5 bases each). CDR3 size: 13 residues. V shed 4 bases and J shed 5 bases, with 15 bases lying between them. Germline CDR1 reads SQVTM; CDR2 reads ANQGSEA. CDR3 nucleotide sequence: TGCAGCGTTGGCCCCGGGGCGTCGAACGAGCAGTACTTC. Amino acids: CSVGPGASNEQYF.

The chain employs TRBV27 and TRBJ1-1; D might be TRBD1 (6 bases). The CDR3 has 15 residues. The V gene lost 2 bases and the J gene lost 1 base, with 11 bases spanning the gap. Germline loops: CDR1 MNHEY, CDR2 SMNVEV (reference sequence). The CDR3 region has the DNA TGTGCCAGCAGTTTAGGTGTCAGGGGGAACACTGAAGCTTTCTTT. Its translation: CASSLGVRGNTEAFF.

V and J are TRBV6-5 and TRBJ2-7; possible D gene TRBD2, 6 bases. The CDR3 is 16 residues long. The ends were cut back, 6 bases at V and 0 bases at J, with 18 bases in the middle. Per germline, CDR1 MNHEY and CDR2 SVGAGI. CDR3 sequence: CASSPGGAAISYEQYF. CDR3 in DNA: TGTGCCAGCAGCCCTGGAGGGGCAGCGATCTCCTACGAGCAGTACTTC.

The rearrangement joins TRBV6-5 to TRBJ2-1; tentatively, D is TRBD1 (5 bases). The CDR3 extends over 16 amino acids. The V end was cut by 6 bases, the J end by 0 bases, with 15 bases between. Germline values: CDR1 MNHEY, CDR2 SVGAGI. Here the CDR3 reads CASSRGRQPSYNEQFF. The CDR3 DNA reads TGTGCCAGCAGCCGCGGACGACAGCCCTCCTACAATGAGCAGTTCTTC.